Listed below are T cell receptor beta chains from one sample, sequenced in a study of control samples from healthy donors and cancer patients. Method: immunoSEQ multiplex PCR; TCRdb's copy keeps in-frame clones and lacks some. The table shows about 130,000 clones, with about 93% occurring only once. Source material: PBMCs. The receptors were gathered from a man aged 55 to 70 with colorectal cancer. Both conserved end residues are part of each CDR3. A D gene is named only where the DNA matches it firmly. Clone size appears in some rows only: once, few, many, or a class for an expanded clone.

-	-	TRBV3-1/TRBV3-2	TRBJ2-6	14	CASSHRTGANVLTF	TGTGCCAGCAGCCACAGGACTGGGGCCAACGTCCTGACTTTC
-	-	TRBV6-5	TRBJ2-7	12	CASISGLHEQYF	TGTGCCAGCATTTCCGGGCTACACGAGCAGTACTTC
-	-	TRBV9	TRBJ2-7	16	CASSGRGQGSFNEQYF	TGTGCCAGCAGCGGGAGGGGGCAGGGTAGTTTCAACGAGCAGTACTTC
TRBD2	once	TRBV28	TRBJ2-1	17	CASRAPGLAGTYNEQFF	TGTGCCAGCAGGGCCCCGGGACTAGCGGGGACCTACAATGAGCAGTTCTTC
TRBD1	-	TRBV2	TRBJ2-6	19	CASRPTNLRTGRGANVLTF	TGTGCCAGCAGACCAACAAACTTGAGGACAGGGCGAGGGGCCAACGTCCTGACTTTC
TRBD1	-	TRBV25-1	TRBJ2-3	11	CASNRGDTQYF	TGTGCCAGCAACAGGGGAGATACGCAGTATTTT
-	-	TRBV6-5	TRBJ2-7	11	CAGGGSYEQYF	TGTGCCGGGGGAGGCTCCTACGAGCAGTACTTC
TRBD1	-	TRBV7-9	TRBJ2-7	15	CASSLQGAGYYEQYF	TGTGCCAGCAGCCTACAGGGGGCTGGATATTACGAGCAGTACTTC
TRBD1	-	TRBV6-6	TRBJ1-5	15	CASSQPDRGQQPQHF	TGTGCCAGCAGTCAACCCGACAGGGGTCAGCAGCCCCAGCATTTT
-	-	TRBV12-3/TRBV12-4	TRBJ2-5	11	CASSDRETQYF	TGTGCCAGCAGTGATAGGGAGACCCAGTACTTC
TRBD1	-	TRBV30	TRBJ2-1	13	CASRQGSHNEQFF	TGTGCCTCTCGACAGGGGTCTCACAATGAGCAGTTCTTC
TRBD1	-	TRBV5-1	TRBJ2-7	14	CASSSGQGTYEQYF	TGCGCCAGCAGCTCCGGACAGGGTACGTACGAGCAGTACTTC
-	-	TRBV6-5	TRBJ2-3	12	CASSSWTDTQYF	TGTGCCAGCAGTTCATGGACAGATACGCAGTATTTT
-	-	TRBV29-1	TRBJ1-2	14	CSAGGGTILRGYTF	TGCAGCGCCGGGGGGGGTACAATCCTCCGCGGCTACACCTTC
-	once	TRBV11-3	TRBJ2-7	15	CASSLFAGAYYEQYF	TGTGCCAGCAGCTTATTTGCAGGGGCCTACTACGAGCAGTACTTC
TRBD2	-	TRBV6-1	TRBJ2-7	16	CASSEAAGGGAYEQYF	TGTGCCAGCAGTGAGGCAGCGGGGGGCGGCGCGTACGAGCAGTACTTC
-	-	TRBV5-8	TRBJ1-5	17	CASSRTVDSHSNQPQHF	TGTGCCAGCAGCCGGACAGTTGATTCCCATAGCAATCAGCCCCAGCATTTT